The T cell receptor beta chain described here comes from a study of tumor-infiltrating lymphocytes in primary liver carcinoma. The overall study: Productive TCRbeta reads per sample were roughly 3.65 to 8 million, not differing by tissue.

From approximately 530 ng of total RNA, TCR beta-specific cDNA was reverse-transcribed using a constant-region primer. Construction of TCR beta libraries relied on three successive nested multiplex PCR rounds employing slightly modified ARM-PCR. A C-beta reverse primer and TRBV1-TRBV30 forward primers served in each of the first two PCR rounds, at about 10 cycles apiece. Each CDR3 protein gets one entry after TCRdb re-called the multiplex PCR reads with MiXCR. The repertoire holds 310,000 or so distinct CDR3 sequences, with less than 65% as singletons. On this clonotype itself: The antigen remains undetermined. At one of its ends the junction is not consistent with the germline gene, which may arise from a read error.

Germline DNA was also extracted, while the blood RNA originated from unsorted whole blood. Patients showed chronic HBV infection and an absence of prior treatment. This CDR3 comprises 12 residues. CDR1 and CDR2 from the germline V gene are SGHAT and FQNNGV. Study-level findings and limits: Tumor top-250-clone fraction significantly exceeded that of blood (p = 0.039). It was tumor-adjacent and tumor-blood pairs that overlapped less than tumor region pairs did.

The sequence was collected from a man between 35 and 55 years old with primary liver carcinoma and hepatitis B virus infection. The chain couples TRBV11-2 to TRBJ2-3, with D hard to call. Sequenced input: peripheral blood. CDR3 loop: CDSSLKWDTQYF. CDR3 coding DNA: TGTGACAGCAGCTTAAAGTGGGATACGCAGTATTTT.